The clone carrying this T cell receptor (beta chain) appeared a few times. Germline loops: CDR1 MNHEY, CDR2 SMNVEV (reference sequence). This CDR3 contains 13 residues. The V and J ends lost 5 bases and 6 bases respectively, with 13 bases between them. cDNA libraries for TCR alpha and TCR beta, carrying sample barcodes and UMIs, came from 5'RACE with constant-segment primers. A single record per CDR3 protein comes from TCRdb applying MiXCR to the 5' RACE reads. The table has under 450,000 distinct CDR3 sequences, approximately 15% seen once; the top ten hold around 21%. The data originate from a study of T-cell memory formation after mild COVID-19. Study-level information: TCR clusters were mostly donor specific.

Material for sequencing was PBMCs or a T cell subset sorted from them (not recorded which). The rearrangement links TRBV27 to TRBJ1-1; D is undetermined. This receptor was obtained from a man aged 18 to 29 who had mild COVID-19 (a few samples of this study predate the infection). Cell type and time point are not known. In DNA, the CDR3 is TGTGCCAGCAGTACCGCGAGGACTTCTGAAGCTTTCTTT. Translating gives CASSTARTSEAFF.